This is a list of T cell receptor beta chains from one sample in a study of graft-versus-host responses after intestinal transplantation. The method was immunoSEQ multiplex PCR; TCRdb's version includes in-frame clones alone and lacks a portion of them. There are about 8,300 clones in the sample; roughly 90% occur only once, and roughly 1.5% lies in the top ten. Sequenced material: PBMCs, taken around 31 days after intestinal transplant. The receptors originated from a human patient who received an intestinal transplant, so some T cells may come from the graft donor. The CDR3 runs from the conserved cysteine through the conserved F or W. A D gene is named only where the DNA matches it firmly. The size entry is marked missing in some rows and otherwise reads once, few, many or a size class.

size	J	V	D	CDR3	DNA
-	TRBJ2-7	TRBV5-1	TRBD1	CASSMELGQGTSYEQYF	TGCGCCAGCAGCATGGAACTAGGACAGGGAACGTCCTACGAGCAGTACTTC
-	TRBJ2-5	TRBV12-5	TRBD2	CASGLSPGTSEQETQYF	TGTGCTAGTGGTTTGAGCCCCGGGACTAGCGAGCAAGAGACCCAGTACTTC
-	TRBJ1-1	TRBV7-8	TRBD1	CASSPWTGFSTEAFF	TGTGCCAGCAGCCCCTGGACAGGGTTTAGCACTGAAGCTTTCTTT
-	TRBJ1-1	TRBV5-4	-	CASTLRGRGMDTEAFF	TGTGCCAGCACCCTGAGGGGCAGGGGCATGGACACTGAAGCTTTCTTT
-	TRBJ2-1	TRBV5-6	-	CASSLAGGPSYNEQFF	TGTGCCAGCAGCTTGGCAGGGGGGCCTAGCTACAATGAGCAGTTCTTC
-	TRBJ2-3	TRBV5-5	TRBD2	CASSLLPQGLAGVDTQYF	TGTGCCAGCAGCTTGTTACCCCAGGGGCTAGCGGGTGTAGATACGCAGTATTTT
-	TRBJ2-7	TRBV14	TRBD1	CASSTSGTGNPYEQYF	TGTGCCAGCAGCACCTCCGGGACAGGGAACCCCTACGAGCAGTACTTC
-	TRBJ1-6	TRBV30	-	CAWMDQGSPLHF	TGTGCCTGGATGGACCAGGGTTCACCCCTCCACTTT
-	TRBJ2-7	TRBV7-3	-	CASSSPRGNEQYF	TGTGCCAGCAGCTCCCCCAGGGGAAACGAGCAGTACTTC
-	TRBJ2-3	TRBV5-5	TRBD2	CASSFGGVSTDTQYF	TGTGCCAGCAGCTTTGGGGGGGTTAGCACAGATACGCAGTATTTT
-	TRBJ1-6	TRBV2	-	CASSQYRVSSYNSPLHF	TGTGCCAGCAGTCAGTACAGGGTTAGCTCCTATAATTCACCCCTCCACTTT
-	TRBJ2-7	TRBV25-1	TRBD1	CASSGEVDRAYEQYF	TGTGCCAGCAGTGGGGAGGTGGACAGGGCCTACGAGCAGTACTTC
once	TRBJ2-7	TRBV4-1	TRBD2	CASSQGLGGYEQYF	TGCGCCAGCAGCCAGGGACTAGGGGGCTACGAGCAGTACTTC
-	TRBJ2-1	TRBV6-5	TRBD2	CASSYGGGLYNEQFF	TGTGCCAGCAGTTACGGGGGGGGACTTTACAATGAGCAGTTCTTC
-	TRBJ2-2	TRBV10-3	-	CAISDQGLFSGELFF	TGTGCCATCAGTGACCAGGGTTTGTTCAGCGGGGAGCTGTTTTTT
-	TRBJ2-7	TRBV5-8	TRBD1	CASSPDRVEQYF	TGTGCCAGCAGCCCCGACAGGGTCGAGCAGTACTTC
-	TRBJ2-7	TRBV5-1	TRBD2	CASSFLAGGYEQYF	TGCGCCAGCAGCTTCCTAGCGGGGGGCTACGAGCAGTACTTC
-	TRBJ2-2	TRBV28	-	CASTQGSGELFF	TGTGCCAGCACTCAAGGGTCCGGGGAGCTGTTTTTT
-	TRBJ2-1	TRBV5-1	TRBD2	CASSLGSGGYEQFF	TGCGCCAGCAGCTTGGGTAGCGGGGGGTATGAGCAGTTCTTC
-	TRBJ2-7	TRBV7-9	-	CASSRDGYEQYF	TGTGCCAGCAGTCGCGACGGGTACGAGCAGTACTTC
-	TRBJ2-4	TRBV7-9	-	CALEGVAKNIQYF	TGTGCCCTTGAGGGGGTAGCCAAAAACATTCAGTACTTC
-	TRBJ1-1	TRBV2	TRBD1	CASSVVDRGDTEAFF	TGTGCCAGCAGTGTCGTGGACAGGGGGGACACTGAAGCTTTCTTT
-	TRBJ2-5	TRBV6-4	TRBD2	CASSRTSGGGSETQYF	TGTGCCAGCAGTCGGACTAGCGGGGGGGGGTCGGAGACCCAGTACTTC
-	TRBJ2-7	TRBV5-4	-	CASSLRPTSYEQYF	TGTGCCAGCAGCTTGCGGCCCACTTCCTACGAGCAGTACTTC
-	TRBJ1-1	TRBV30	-	CAWSVHFGTEAFF	TGTGCCTGGAGTGTACACTTTGGCACTGAAGCTTTCTTT
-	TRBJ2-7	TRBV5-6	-	CASSLGPRDGPYEQYF	TGTGCCAGCAGCTTGGGGCCCCGGGACGGACCCTACGAGCAGTACTTC
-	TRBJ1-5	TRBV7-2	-	CASSQTPNQPQHF	TGTGCCAGCAGTCAAACACCTAATCAGCCCCAGCATTTT
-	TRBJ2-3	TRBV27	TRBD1	CASTSGQRVDTQYF	TGTGCCAGCACCTCGGGACAGCGAGTAGATACGCAGTATTTT
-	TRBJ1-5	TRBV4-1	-	CASSLEEAPPDQPQHF	TGCGCCAGCAGCCTGGAAGAGGCACCTCCGGACCAGCCCCAGCATTTT
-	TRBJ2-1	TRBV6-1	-	CASSEAGESYNEQFF	TGTGCCAGCAGTGAGGCAGGGGAATCCTACAATGAGCAGTTCTTC
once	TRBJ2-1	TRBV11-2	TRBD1	CASSLIGGAGNEQFF	TGTGCCAGCAGCTTAATAGGGGGCGCCGGCAATGAGCAGTTCTTC
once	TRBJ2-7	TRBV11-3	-	CASSPRGSYEQYF	TGTGCCAGCAGCCCGAGGGGGTCCTACGAGCAGTACTTC
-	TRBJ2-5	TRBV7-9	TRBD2	CASRSGLVQETQYF	TGTGCCAGCAGATCGGGACTAGTCCAAGAGACCCAGTACTTC
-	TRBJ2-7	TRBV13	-	CASSGGYEQYF	TGTGCCAGCAGCGGAGGTTACGAGCAGTACTTC
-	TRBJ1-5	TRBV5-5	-	CASSLGKTDNSNQPQHF	TGTGCCAGCAGCTTGGGTAAGACAGATAATAGCAATCAGCCCCAGCATTTT
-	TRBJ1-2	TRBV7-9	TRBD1	CASSPGTAESYGYTF	TGTGCCAGCAGCCCTGGGACAGCGGAGAGCTATGGCTACACCTTC
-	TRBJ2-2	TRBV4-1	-	CASSQVIGELFF	TGCGCCAGCAGCCAAGTGATCGGGGAGCTGTTTTTT
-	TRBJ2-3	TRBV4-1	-	CASSLLIAGRADTQYF	TGCGCCAGCAGCCTCCTAATCGCGGGCCGGGCAGATACGCAGTATTTT
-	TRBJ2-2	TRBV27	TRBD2	CASSLIAGGLGSIGELFF	TGTGCCAGCAGTTTGATAGCGGGGGGACTGGGGTCAATCGGGGAGCTGTTTTTT
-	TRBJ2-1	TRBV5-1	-	CASSLAQKAYSYNEQFF	TGCGCCAGCAGCTTGGCCCAAAAGGCCTACTCCTACAATGAGCAGTTCTTC
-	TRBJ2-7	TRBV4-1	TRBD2	CASRLYTDSGGAGYEQYF	TGCGCCAGCAGACTATATACGGATAGCGGGGGGGCGGGTTACGAGCAGTACTTC
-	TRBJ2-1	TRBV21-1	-	CASSKSAHGNGGYSYNEQFF	TGTGCCAGCAGCAAATCAGCTCATGGAAACGGGGGGTACTCCTACAATGAGCAGTTCTTC
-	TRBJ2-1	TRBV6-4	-	CASSVGGKGYNEQFF	TGTGCCAGCAGTGTTGGAGGGAAGGGTTACAATGAGCAGTTCTTC
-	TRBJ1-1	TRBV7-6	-	CASSGRQATEAFF	TGTGCCAGCAGCGGCCGACAGGCCACTGAAGCTTTCTTT
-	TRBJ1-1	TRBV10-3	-	CAISGGRPEAFF	TGTGCCATCAGCGGAGGGAGGCCTGAAGCTTTCTTT
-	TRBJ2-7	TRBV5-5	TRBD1	CASSLFGDRVYEQYF	TGTGCCAGCAGCTTATTTGGGGACAGGGTCTACGAGCAGTACTTC
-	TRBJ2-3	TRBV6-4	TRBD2	CASSDVLAGGPDTQYF	TGTGCCAGCAGTGACGTCCTAGCGGGGGGGCCAGATACGCAGTATTTT
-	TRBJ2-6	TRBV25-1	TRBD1	CASSTGAGANVLTF	TGTGCCAGCAGTACAGGGGCTGGGGCCAACGTCCTGACTTTC
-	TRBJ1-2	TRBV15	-	CATSRAEVIGYGYTF	TGTGCCACCAGCAGAGCTGAGGTGATTGGCTATGGCTACACCTTC
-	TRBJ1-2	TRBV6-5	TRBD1	CASTSGTGFPYGYTF	TGTGCCAGCACCTCCGGGACAGGGTTCCCCTATGGCTACACCTTC
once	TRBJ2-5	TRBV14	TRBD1	CASSQDEGARETQYF	TGTGCCAGCAGCCAAGACGAGGGGGCCCGAGAGACCCAGTACTTC
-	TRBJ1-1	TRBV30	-	CAQGLNTEAFF	TGTGCTCAGGGGTTGAACACTGAAGCTTTCTTT
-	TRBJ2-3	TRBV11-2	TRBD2	CASSLLAGASTDTQYF	TGTGCCAGCAGCTTACTAGCGGGGGCTAGCACAGATACGCAGTATTTT
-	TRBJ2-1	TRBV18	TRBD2	CASSPWATSLSYNEQFF	TGTGCCAGCTCACCATGGGCGACTAGCCTTTCCTACAATGAGCAGTTCTTC